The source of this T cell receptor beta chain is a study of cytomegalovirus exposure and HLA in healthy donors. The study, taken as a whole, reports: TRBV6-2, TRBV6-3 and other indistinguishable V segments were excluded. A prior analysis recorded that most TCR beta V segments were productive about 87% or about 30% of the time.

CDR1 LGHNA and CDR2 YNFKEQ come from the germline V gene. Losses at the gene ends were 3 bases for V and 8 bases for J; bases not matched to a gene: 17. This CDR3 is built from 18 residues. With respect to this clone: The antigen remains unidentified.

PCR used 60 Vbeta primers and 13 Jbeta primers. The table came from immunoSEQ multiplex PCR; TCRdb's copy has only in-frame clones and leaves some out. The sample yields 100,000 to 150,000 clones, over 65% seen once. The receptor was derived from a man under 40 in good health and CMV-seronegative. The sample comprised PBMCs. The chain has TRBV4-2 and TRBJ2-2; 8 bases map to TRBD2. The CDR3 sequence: CASSHRRSGAFSGGELFF. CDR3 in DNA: TGTGCCAGCAGCCATCGTCGTAGCGGGGCCTTCAGTGGAGGGGAGCTGTTTTTT.